This T cell receptor (beta chain) emerged from a study of T cell responses to AZD1222 COVID-19 vaccine (dated by TCRdb to the early 2020s). General notes on the study: TCR sequencing covered 230 to 250 trial participants: about 210 given two doses of AZD1222 and around 25 given two doses of MenACWY control vaccine. Trial participants were enrolled into age subgroups of 18-55, 56-69 and 70-plus years, which contained approximately 150, 28 and 58 TCR-sequenced participants, respectively. General study outcomes and caveats: Spike-specific TCR breadth and depth rose significantly after two AZD1222 doses compared with day 0 and with MenACWY recipients. The 56-69-year group was small, and its depth increase did not reach significance, likely because of low power. Only 5 to 7 AZD1222 recipients were SARS-CoV-2 seropositive at baseline, limiting conclusions about previously exposed vaccinees. Because no day 14 peak-response samples were available, repertoires were characterized only after the peak T cell response. Participants were mostly white British, with more females than males. The authors suggested clonal diversity may have been underestimated. Reportedly, close to half of the unique spike-specific TCRs recognized epitopes lying outside the regions that are mutated in the B.1.351 and B.1.1.7 variants. Vaccine-associated CD4 TCRs spanned the whole spike protein, with dominant responses in regions 160-218 and 743-854.

As for this clone: The antigen this receptor binds is unknown. Per-base quality was not reported, and no clone a single base away is much larger than it.

The germline V gene provides CDR1 KGHDR and CDR2 SFDVKD. From its cysteine to its phenylalanine, the CDR3 spans 15 amino acids. Left in the record is the CDR3 DNA by itself, 45 bases read in frame from the first base. At the junction V is shortened by 4 bases and J by 0 bases, with 8 bases in between. The intended sense of this specimen's time point label: about 28 days (+/-7) after the second vaccine dose. Because spike-specific TCR depth and breadth did not differ between the two schedules, AZD1222 recipients who got a second dose at roughly 4 weeks were pooled with those who got a second dose at roughly 12 weeks. The vaccinee samples were drawn from two UK trials, COV001 and COV002, one of which was a single-blind randomized controlled phase 2/3 trial testing AZD1222 (ChAdOx1 nCoV-19) in healthy adults. Trial participant PBMC samples were collected at day 0 and day 28 after the second dose for TCRbeta chain sequencing.

The CDR3 regions of human TCRbeta chains were analyzed by immunosequencing. On the study's bioinformatics: Repertoire TCRs were checked for matches against a reference library of SARS-CoV-2-specific TCRs that had been generated using the MIRA antigen-specificity platform. Breadth was defined as the fraction of unique TCRs that were SARS-CoV-2-associated, and depth was defined as the fraction of total T cells that were SARS-CoV-2-associated. Using the MIRA data, every spike-specific TCR was mapped to the spike region that the TCR reacted to and assigned to either a CD4 or a CD8 class. Log10-transformed breadth and depth values were compared by one-way ANOVA with Sidak's multiple comparisons tests. In TCRdb, the immuneACCESS table is reduced to in-frame sequences with V and J assigned. These tables do not hold every clone; where another copy was compared, an unresolved V gene accounts for under half, and the others remain unexplained. That table is the source of V, J and clone size, and D and trimming were worked out from the DNA. The sample has more than 95,000 clones on record, 88% of them singletons. Around 4% of the sample is in the top ten clones.

The TCR comes from an adult who received the AZD1222 COVID-19 vaccine. Here the chain combines TRBV24-1 and TRBJ2-2; a confident D gene designation cannot be given. This sample comprised peripheral blood, obtained 28 days after the second AZD1222 dose. The CDR3 sequence is CATSELTPNTGELFF. The nucleotide sequence reads TGTGCCACCAGTGAACTGACACCGAACACCGGGGAGCTGTTTTTT.